One sample yielded the 9 T cell receptor beta chains listed below, sequenced in a study of graft-versus-host responses after intestinal transplantation. Sequencing was performed with immunoSEQ multiplex PCR; in TCRdb, only in-frame clones are kept and a portion is missing. Of 4,000 or so clones in the sample, approximately 30% were seen once. Material: alloreactive CD4+ T cells from a mixed lymphocyte reaction culture, obtained before transplantation. Subset reported: CFSE-low proliferating T cells sorted from approximately six-day pre-transplant mixed lymphocyte reaction (GvH or HvG direction). The receptors derive from a human patient who was an organ donor for intestinal transplantation.

The chain recombines TRBV6-5 with TRBJ1-4, with D hard to call. V was cut by 3 bases and J by 7 bases, with 15 bases left in between. CDR3 length: 15 residues. The V gene's germline CDR1 is MNHEY and CDR2 SVGAGI. The CDR3 DNA follows: TGTGCCAGCAGTTATAATGTGGTAGGCCCTGAAAAACTGTTTTTT. This encodes CASSYNVVGPEKLFF.

This clone was counted only a few times. The chain couples TRBV16 to TRBJ1-2; D not resolved. Germline-derived CDR1 and CDR2 are KGHSY and FQNENV. This CDR3 spans 13 amino acids. V was pared by 2 bases and J by 0 bases, with 4 bases between. CDR3 loop: CASSQGANYGYTF. DNA for the CDR3: TGTGCCAGCAGCCAAGGAGCTAACTATGGCTACACCTTC.

The gene calls are TRBV6-5 and TRBJ1-2; TRBD1 might be the D (5 bases). The V end was cut by 6 bases, the J end by 6 bases, with 17 bases between. The CDR3 loop spans 14 amino acids. The germline CDR1 and CDR2 sequences are MNHEY and SVGAGI. The CDR3 reads CASSYMGQGNGYTF. CDR3 in DNA: TGTGCCAGCAGCTACATGGGGCAGGGTAATGGCTACACCTTC.

This clone was picked up a small number of times. The CDR3 DNA is TGTGCCAGCAGTTACGTCCGGGGGGCCACCTACGAGCAGTACTTC. This encodes CASSYVRGATYEQYF. This chain links TRBV6-5 with TRBJ2-7; TRBD2 is a possible D gene (7 bases). V was shortened by 2 bases and J by 2 bases, with 13 bases between the two germline ends. The CDR3 consists of 15 residues. Germline values: CDR1 MNHEY, CDR2 SVGAGI.

This clone is labeled medium-sized. The rearrangement joins TRBV13 to TRBJ1-3, with D unclear. Trimming took off 0 bases at V and 4 bases at J, with 10 bases between the two ends. Germline lookup yields CDR1 PRHDT and CDR2 FYEKMQ (reference sequence). The CDR3 has 15 residues. CDR3 region: CASSLGLGRGNTIYF. The CDR3 bases are TGTGCCAGCAGCTTAGGGTTAGGAAGAGGAAACACCATATATTTT.

The chain joins TRBV11-3 to TRBJ1-2, with a possible D match to TRBD1 (5 bases). The CDR3 totals 14 residues. Germline V CDR1 and CDR2: SGHNT, YENEEA. The V end lost 2 bases, the J end lost 4 bases, and 11 bases lay between the germline ends. The CDR3 spells CASSLQGLGYGYTF. The CDR3 DNA follows: TGTGCCAGCAGCTTACAGGGCTTGGGCTATGGCTACACCTTC.

A few counts support this clone. The J gene is TRBJ2-3, the V gene TRBV7-2; D possibly corresponds to TRBD1 (5 bases). V lost 1 base to trimming and J lost 3 bases, with 11 bases between them. This CDR3 region has 15 residues. Germline V gene lookup returns CDR1 SGHTA and CDR2 FQGNSA. Here the CDR3 DNA reads TGTGCCAGCAGCTTAGATGGGGCAGTGACAGATACGCAGTATTTT. As protein: CASSLDGAVTDTQYF.

There are a few counts of this clone. This chain links TRBV2 with TRBJ1-5, with 7 positions matching TRBD1. The germline V gene encodes CDR1 SNHLY and CDR2 FYNNEI. This CDR3 has 13 residues. V lost 4 bases to trimming and J lost 6 bases; unmatched junction nucleotides: 3. The CDR3 loop reads CASSGGGVQPQHF. In DNA, the CDR3 is TGTGCCAGCAGTGGAGGGGGCGTTCAGCCCCAGCATTTT.

This chain connects TRBV6-1 to TRBJ1-4; the D is unclear. Trimming shortened V by 4 bases and J by 3 bases, and 0 bases separated the two germline ends. The CDR3 has 11 amino acids. From germline, CDR1 is MNHNS and CDR2 SASEGT. The CDR3 bases are TGTGCCAGCAGTGCTAATGAAAAACTGTTTTTT. Protein sequence: CASSANEKLFF.